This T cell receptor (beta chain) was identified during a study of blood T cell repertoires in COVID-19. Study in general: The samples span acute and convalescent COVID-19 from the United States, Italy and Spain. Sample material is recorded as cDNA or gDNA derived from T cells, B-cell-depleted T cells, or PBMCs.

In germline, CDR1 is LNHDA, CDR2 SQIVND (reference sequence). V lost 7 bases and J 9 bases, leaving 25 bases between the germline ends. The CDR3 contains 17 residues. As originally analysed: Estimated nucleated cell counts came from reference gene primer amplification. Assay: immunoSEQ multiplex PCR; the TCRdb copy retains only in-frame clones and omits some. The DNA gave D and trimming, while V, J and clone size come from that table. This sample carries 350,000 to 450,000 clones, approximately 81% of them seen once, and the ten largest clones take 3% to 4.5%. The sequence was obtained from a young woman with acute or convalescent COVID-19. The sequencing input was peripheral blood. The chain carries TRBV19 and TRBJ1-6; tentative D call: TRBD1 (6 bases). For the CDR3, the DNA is TGTGCCAGTACCATAGAAGGACAGAGGTATATACCTTCACCCCTCCACTTT. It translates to CASTIEGQRYIPSPLHF. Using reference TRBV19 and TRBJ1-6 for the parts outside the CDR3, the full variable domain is DGGITQSPKYLFRKEGQNVTLSCEQNLNHDAMYWYRQDPGQGLRLIYYSQIVNDFQKGDIAEGYSVSREKKESFPLTVTSAQKNPTAFYLCASTIEGQRYIPSPLHFGNGTRLTVT.